The TCR beta chain described here comes from a study of Tregs in tolerant kidney transplant recipients. This CDR3 spans 17 amino acids. Germline CDR1 reads LNHDA; CDR2 reads SQIVND (reference sequence). With 7 bases removed from V and 4 bases from J, the gap between germline ends came to 25 bases. This table comes from immunoSEQ multiplex PCR, and its TCRdb copy is limited to in-frame clones, with some not included. Of 200,000 to 300,000 clones listed, about 80% are singletons. Whole-study findings and limits: This study did not directly address biological reproducibility. Tregs expanded with activated donor B cells seemed most donor-specific.

On this clone itself: Its antigen is not known.

Sequencing was done on a sample of CD4+ T cells from blood. The receptor was derived from a human donor in good health. The chain recombines TRBV19 with TRBJ1-2; perhaps TRBD1 as D (6 bases). This CDR3 reads CASTLRPGATSVYGYTF. For the CDR3, the DNA is TGTGCCAGTACCCTGAGACCGGGGGCGACATCAGTCTATGGCTACACCTTC. The full variable domain, rest sourced from reference TRBV19 and TRBJ1-2, is DGGITQSPKYLFRKEGQNVTLSCEQNLNHDAMYWYRQDPGQGLRLIYYSQIVNDFQKGDIAEGYSVSREKKESFPLTVTSAQKNPTAFYLCASTLRPGATSVYGYTFGSGTRLTVV.